This entry is about one TCR beta chain. Its antigen is currently not known. The input lacks base qualities; no much larger clone sits a single base away. The germline V gene provides CDR1 SGHDT and CDR2 YYEEEE. The cysteine opens and the phenylalanine closes a CDR3 of 13 amino acids. The DNA shown is the 39-base CDR3, in frame from base 1. The V and J ends are trimmed by 7 bases and 8 bases, leaving 16 bases between them. The sample belongs to a study of blood T cells in healthy people across ages (dated by TCRdb to 2015 to 2017). Regarding the complete study: In model experiments, template switching captured about one uniquely barcoded TCR beta cDNA molecule for every two T cells. Using the same blood draw, the study looked at two additional independent replicas of 1 million unique cDNA reads for two donors, one aged 18 to 30 and the other aged 80 or older. To avoid experimental bias, donors of different ages were randomly spread across the sequencing lanes. The donors were split into four age groups: young (average around 15 years), middle-aged (roughly 39), aged (more than 60) and long-lived (about 74). To track age-related changes in TCR beta repertoire diversity, the study relied on deep sequencing normalized with unique cDNA molecular identifiers.

What the work shows at the level of the full study, not this receptor alone: Compared with the aged group, the long-lived group had more naive CD4+ T cells, fewer expanded clones and increased TCR diversity, suggesting age selection. Total diversity estimates from one million sequenced T cells were considered lower bounds and underestimates. Bulk unsorted PBMC profiling prevented conclusive comparison of naive and antigen-experienced compartments. The CMV infection status of donors was not known, potentially confounding age-related changes in expanded clonotypes. A strong correlation was found between observed TCR beta diversity and the percentage of naive T cells measured by flow cytometry. As age increased, observed TCR beta diversity per million T cells dropped in a roughly linear way, and a significant reduction was already evident by age about 40.

Donors were 40 or so systemically healthy Caucasian individuals from Russia aged roughly 6 to 90 years. Each donor gave approximately 10 milliliters of peripheral blood, collected into EDTA-treated Vacutainer tubes. Ficoll-Paque density-gradient centrifugation was used to isolate PBMCs, with at least 7 million obtained per sample. Trizol reagent was used to extract total RNA from PBMCs, with at least 5 micrograms per sample. The percentages of naive CD45RAhigh/CD27high T cells were determined by flow cytometry on a PBMC aliquot from every donor. Library creation used 5' RACE. The sample was run on an Illumina HiSeq 2500. A second PCR of about 7 to 12 cycles was run with a J-beta primer mix and a sample-barcoded 5' primer. Each TCR beta cDNA molecule received a unique molecular identifier from a template-switch 5' adaptor carrying 12 random nucleotides. Each sample yielded at least 3 million CDR3-containing paired-end reads. The Mint cDNA synthesis kit, primed by a TRBC-specific oligonucleotide, was used to synthesize first-strand cDNA from all RNA. Following uracil-DNA glycosylase treatment, all cDNA underwent a first 18-cycle PCR with the universal primers M1SS and BC2_uni_R. The authors processed their data as follows. Each sample was normalized by randomly selecting 1 million high-quality reads, each carrying a distinct molecular identifier. Reads sharing molecular identifiers were discarded rather than binned into consensus sequences. MiTCR, with a Q25 quality threshold and the strictest error-elimination algorithm, was used for CDR3 identification, clonotype clustering and error correction. A nonparametric unseen species model with Euler transformation was used to estimate a lower bound on total TCR beta diversity. TCRdb trimmed the raw reads at Q25, called clones with MiXCR and kept productive beta chains. Identical CDR3 protein sequences are pooled into one entry, listed with their most common genes and DNA. The V and J calls and clone size come from TCRdb's table, not from the authors' own analysis. In all, the sample holds about 800,000 distinct CDR3 sequences, and about 42% of those were seen once. The ten largest clones represent 15% to 20% of the sample.

Here the chain combines TRBV5-6 and TRBJ2-1; the D segment is perhaps TRBD1 or TRBD2, each sharing 5 matched bases. The specimen sequenced was blood. This TCR was recovered from a man at least 80 years old in good health. The CDR3 in this case is CASGTPASDEQFF. The sequence in DNA is TGTGCCAGCGGGACCCCTGCATCCGATGAGCAGTTCTTC.